This entry is about one T cell receptor (beta chain). Its antigen remains unidentified. The method was immunoSEQ multiplex PCR; TCRdb's version includes in-frame clones alone and lacks a portion of them. Among tens of thousands of clones, roughly 88% were seen once, and the ten largest hold 19%. These data come from a study of T cell responses to AZD1222 COVID-19 vaccine. As for the study in general: Pooling was applied to second doses at about 4 or about 12 weeks.

From germline, CDR1 is LGHDT and CDR2 YNNKEL (reference sequence). The CDR3 has 16 amino acids. Trimming stripped 3 bases from V and 1 base from J, with 15 bases between. The study's findings and limits: Just a handful of people given AZD1222 tested seropositive at baseline. Reports say nearly half of spike-specific TCRs go after unmutated variant regions. Mostly white British, mostly female donors; authors suggested clonal diversity may be underestimated.

This specimen was peripheral blood, taken on day 0 of AZD1222 vaccination. The gene calls are TRBV3-1 (or the pseudogene TRBV3-2) and TRBJ1-1; D is ambiguous. The clonotype originates from an adult in good health. The CDR3 loop reads CASSQLGAARNTEAFF. The CDR3 nucleotides read TGTGCCAGCAGCCAGCTCGGCGCGGCCAGGAACACTGAAGCTTTCTTT.